The entry below describes one T cell receptor (beta chain). Its antigen is as yet unknown. These data come from a study of post-analysis software for immune sequencing data. Across the study: Relapsing-remitting, secondary progressive and progressive-relapsing forms of multiple sclerosis all featured among disease courses. Findings and limits, study-wide: Relative to controls, patients with multiple sclerosis showed significantly lower normalized Chao1 diversity. The five TRBV segments detected at higher frequency in patients than in controls included TRBV5-6, TRBV5-1 and TRBV20-1.

CDR1 and CDR2 (germline): WSHSY, SAAADI. The length of the CDR3 is 16 residues. The germline V and J ends were trimmed by 4 bases and 6 bases, with 22 bases remaining between them. Unique molecular identifiers were carried by the TCR beta cDNA libraries. TCRdb processed the PCR reads anew with MiXCR; each CDR3 protein has one entry. Of about 540,000 distinct CDR3 sequences listed, 34% are singletons. Sequencing was performed on blood. The chain recombines TRBV10-2 with TRBJ2-7; D could derive from TRBD1 or TRBD2 (6 bases each). This sequence originates from a girl aged 2 to 17 with multiple sclerosis. The CDR3 reads CASSVSSGGGYFEQYF. The CDR3 bases are TGCGCCAGCAGTGTCAGTTCCGGGGGCGGTTATTTCGAGCAGTACTTC.